Listed here is a single T cell receptor (beta chain). Seattle participants joined during active infection and were tracked over time. This record belongs to a study of blood T cell repertoires in COVID-19. Study summary: Whether acute or convalescent, the COVID-19 samples came from the United States, Italy and Spain.

Germline CDR1 MNHEY, CDR2 SVGEGT. The CDR3 loop spans 13 amino acids. V gave up 2 bases and J gave up 9 bases, with 11 bases separating them. Original processing notes: For nucleated cells, counts were estimated from reference gene primer amplification. Profiled with immunoSEQ multiplex PCR; TCRdb holds only in-frame clones, not every one. V and J calls and clone size are copied from that table; D and trimming were computed from the DNA. The data contain 150,000 to 200,000 clones, 86% of them seen just once; the ten biggest clones take up approximately 11%. Source material: peripheral blood. The clonotype comes from a woman aged 55-69 years with COVID-19, enrolled during active disease. The chain links TRBV6-2 or TRBV6-3 to TRBJ2-1; D remains unclear. CDR3 DNA: TGTGCCAGCAGTTACGGTGGGCCCATTGAGCAGTTCTTC. Protein sequence: CASSYGGPIEQFF.